This T cell receptor beta chain was found in a study of PD-1 blockade in classical Hodgkin lymphoma. The study's findings and limits: In CD4+ cells, TCR diversity went up significantly by C4D1, but in CD8+ cells it did not.

TCRdb's copy holds only in-frame clones and misses some; the assay was immunoSEQ multiplex PCR. Here the sample spans some 31,000 clones, about 76% being singletons. This clone has a handful of counts. Its target is not known. Every single patient, without exception, relapsed after autologous stem cell transplantation, and brentuximab vedotin exposure varied. CDR3 length: 17 amino acids. Germline V gene lookup returns CDR1 SGDLS and CDR2 YYNGEE. V dropped 2 bases and J dropped 1; count of bases not matched to a gene: 7. The J gene is TRBJ2-3, the V gene TRBV9, with TRBD1 identical over 10 bases. The TCR comes from a human donor with classical Hodgkin lymphoma. Source: peripheral blood mononuclear cells (PBMCs), taken before the second cycle of nivolumab. The CDR3 DNA reads as TGTGCCAGCAGCGTCGACGTCGGGACAGGGGGCACAGATACGCAGTATTTT. As protein: CASSVDVGTGGTDTQYF. Combining the CDR3 with reference TRBV9 and TRBJ2-3 gives the whole variable domain DSGVTQTPKHLITATGQRVTLRCSPRSGDLSVYWYQQSLDQGLQFLIQYYNGEERAKGNILERFSAQQFPDLHSELNLSSLELGDSALYFCASSVDVGTGGTDTQYFGPGTRLTVL.